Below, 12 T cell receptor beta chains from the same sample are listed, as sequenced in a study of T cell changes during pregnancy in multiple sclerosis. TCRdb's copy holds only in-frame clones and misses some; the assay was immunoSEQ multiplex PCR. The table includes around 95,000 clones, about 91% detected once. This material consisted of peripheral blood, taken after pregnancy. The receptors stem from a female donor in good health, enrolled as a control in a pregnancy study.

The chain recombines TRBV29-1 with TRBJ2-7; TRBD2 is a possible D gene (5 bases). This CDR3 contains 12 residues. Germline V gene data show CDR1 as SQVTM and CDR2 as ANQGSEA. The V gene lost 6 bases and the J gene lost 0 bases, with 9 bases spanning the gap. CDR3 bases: TGCAGCGTAAGAGAGGGCTCCTACGAGCAGTACTTC. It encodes CSVREGSYEQYF.

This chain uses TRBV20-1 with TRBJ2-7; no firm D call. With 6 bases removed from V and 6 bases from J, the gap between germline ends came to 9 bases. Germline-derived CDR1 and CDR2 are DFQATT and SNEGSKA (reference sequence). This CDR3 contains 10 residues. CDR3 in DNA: TGCAGTGCCGCTAGAGCCGAGCAGTACTTC. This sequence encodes CSAARAEQYF.

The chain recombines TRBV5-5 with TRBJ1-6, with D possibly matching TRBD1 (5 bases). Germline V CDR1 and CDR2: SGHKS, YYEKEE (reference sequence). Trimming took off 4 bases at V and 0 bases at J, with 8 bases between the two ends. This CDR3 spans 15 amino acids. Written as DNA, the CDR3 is TGTGCCAGCAGCACGGGGGGCTCCTATAATTCACCCCTCCACTTT. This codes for CASSTGGSYNSPLHF.

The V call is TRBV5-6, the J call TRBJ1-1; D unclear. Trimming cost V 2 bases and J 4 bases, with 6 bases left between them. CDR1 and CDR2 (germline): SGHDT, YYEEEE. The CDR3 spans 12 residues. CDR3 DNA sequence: TGTGCCAGCAGCTTCGTCAGCACTGAAGCTTTCTTT. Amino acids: CASSFVSTEAFF.

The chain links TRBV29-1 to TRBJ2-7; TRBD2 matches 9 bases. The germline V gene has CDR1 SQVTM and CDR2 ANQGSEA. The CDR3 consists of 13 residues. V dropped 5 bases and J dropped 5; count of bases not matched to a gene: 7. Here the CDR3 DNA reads TGCAGCGTTTTGCTAGCGGGATTCCACGAGCAGTACTTC. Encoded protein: CSVLLAGFHEQYF.

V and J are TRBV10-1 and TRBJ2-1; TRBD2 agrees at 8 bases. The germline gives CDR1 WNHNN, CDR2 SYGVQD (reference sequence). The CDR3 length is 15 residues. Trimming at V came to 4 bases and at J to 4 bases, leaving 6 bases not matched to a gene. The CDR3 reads CASSVSGGSYNEQFF. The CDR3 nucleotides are TGCGCCAGCAGTGTATCGGGGGGGTCTTACAATGAGCAGTTCTTC.

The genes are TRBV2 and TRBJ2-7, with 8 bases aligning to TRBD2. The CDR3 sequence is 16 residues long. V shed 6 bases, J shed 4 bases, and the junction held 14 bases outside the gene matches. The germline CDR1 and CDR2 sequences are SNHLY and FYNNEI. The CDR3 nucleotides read TGTGCCAGCAGGGGGTTCGTGGCGGGAGGCGCTTACGAGCAGTACTTC. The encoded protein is CASRGFVAGGAYEQYF.

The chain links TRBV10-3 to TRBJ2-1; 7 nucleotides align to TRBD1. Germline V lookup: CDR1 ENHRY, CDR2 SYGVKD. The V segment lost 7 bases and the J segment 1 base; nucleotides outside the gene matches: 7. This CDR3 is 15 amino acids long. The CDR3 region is CAITEDRTSYNEQFF. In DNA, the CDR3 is TGTGCCATCACCGAGGACAGGACGTCCTACAATGAGCAGTTCTTC.

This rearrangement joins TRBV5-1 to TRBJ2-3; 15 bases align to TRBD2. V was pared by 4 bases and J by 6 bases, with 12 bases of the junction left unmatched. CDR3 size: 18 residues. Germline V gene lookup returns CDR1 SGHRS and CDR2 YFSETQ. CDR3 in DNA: TGCGCCAGCAGCGTGGGATCGGGACTAGCGGGAGGTGGCGATACGCAGTATTTT. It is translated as CASSVGSGLAGGGDTQYF.

CDR3 coding DNA: TGCGCCAGCAGCCTAGCGGGAGGGCAGTACGAGCAGTACTTC. This sequence encodes CASSLAGGQYEQYF. J is TRBJ2-7 and V is TRBV5-1; 12 positions agree with TRBD2. Trimming removed 4 bases from V and 4 bases from J; junction bases left unmatched: 3. There are 14 residues in the CDR3. CDR1 and CDR2 from the germline V gene are SGHRS and YFSETQ.

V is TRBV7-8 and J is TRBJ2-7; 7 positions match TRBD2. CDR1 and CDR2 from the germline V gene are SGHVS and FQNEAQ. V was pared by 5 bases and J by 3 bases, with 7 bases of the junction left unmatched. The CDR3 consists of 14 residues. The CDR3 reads CASSPRRGVYEQYF. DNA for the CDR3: TGTGCCAGCAGCCCTCGTCGGGGGGTCTACGAGCAGTACTTC.

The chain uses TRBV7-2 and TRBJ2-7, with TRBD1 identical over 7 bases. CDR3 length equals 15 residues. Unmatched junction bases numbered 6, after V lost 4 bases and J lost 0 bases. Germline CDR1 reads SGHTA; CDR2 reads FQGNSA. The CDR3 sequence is CASSSYRGYSYEQYF. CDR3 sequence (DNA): TGTGCCAGCAGCTCCTACAGGGGCTACTCCTACGAGCAGTACTTC.